Below are 13 T cell receptor beta chains sequenced from a single sample in a study of blood T cell repertoires in COVID-19. Only in-frame clones appear in the TCRdb table, and some are missing; sequencing was by immunoSEQ multiplex PCR. The profile shows about 250,000 clones, about 87% of them singletons. Sequenced: PBMCs or T cells enriched from blood (not recorded which). The receptors shown here come from a woman aged 45-65 years who had recovered from COVID-19.

In this sample, this clone turned up a few times. The chain carries TRBV7-2 and TRBJ1-6, with a possible D match to TRBD1 (6 bases). Germline V lookup: CDR1 SGHTA, CDR2 FQGNSA. This CDR3 region has 16 residues. V shed 1 base and J shed 7 bases, with 14 bases lying between them. The CDR3 nucleotides are TGTGCCAGCAGCTTAGTAGTAGGGGGGGGAAATTCACCCCTCCACTTT. This gives the protein CASSLVVGGGNSPLHF.

The CDR3 DNA reads TGCGCCAGCAGTGAGTCGATTATTGGTTTGACTAGCGCAACCTACGAGCAGTACTTC. This translates into CASSESIIGLTSATYEQYF. The chain employs TRBV10-2 and TRBJ2-7, with 8 bases matching TRBD2. Germline CDR1 reads WSHSY; CDR2 reads SAAADI. Germline trimming cut 0 bases from V and 2 bases from J; bases unmatched to any gene: 15. CDR3 size: 19 residues.

The gene calls are TRBV19 and TRBJ1-3; D unresolved. V was pared by 3 bases and J by 0 bases, with 6 bases between. The CDR3 length is 14 residues. The germline V gene has CDR1 LNHDA and CDR2 SQIVND (reference sequence). The CDR3 DNA reads as TGTGCCAGTAGTATTCTATTCTCTGGAAACACCATATATTTT. Encoded protein: CASSILFSGNTIYF.

The chain employs TRBV9 and TRBJ2-7; D possibly corresponds to TRBD2 (5 bases). Looked up from germline, CDR1 is SGDLS and CDR2 is YYNGEE. The CDR3 runs to 15 residues. Trimming left V 0 bases short and J 4 bases short, with 14 bases between. The CDR3, as DNA: TGTGCCAGCAGCGTAGGTCGAGGGTTTCTGTACGAGCAGTACTTC. Translation gives CASSVGRGFLYEQYF. The full variable domain, completed using reference TRBV9 and TRBJ2-7, is DSGVTQTPKHLITATGQRVTLRCSPRSGDLSVYWYQQSLDQGLQFLIQYYNGEERAKGNILERFSAQQFPDLHSELNLSSLELGDSALYFCASSVGRGFLYEQYFGPGTRLTVT.

This clone was detected once. V gene TRBV5-1 combines with J gene TRBJ2-3, with D possibly matching TRBD1 (5 bases). V was trimmed by 1 base and J by 4 bases, leaving 7 bases between them. From germline, CDR1 is SGHRS and CDR2 YFSETQ. This CDR3 has 13 amino acids. The CDR3 is CASSLQGSDTQYF. In nucleotides, the CDR3 is TGCGCCAGCAGCTTGCAGGGATCAGATACGCAGTATTTT.

The rearrangement joins TRBV7-3 to TRBJ2-5; 13 bases line up with TRBD2. V was pared by 5 bases and J by 4 bases, with 16 bases of the junction left unmatched. Germline CDR1 reads SGHTA; CDR2 reads FQGTGA. CDR3 length: 19 amino acids. CDR3 sequence (DNA): TGTGCCAGCAGCGCCAAGGGTACCGGGACTAGCGGGAAAGTAGAGACCCAGTACTTC. Its protein product is CASSAKGTGTSGKVETQYF.

The chain carries TRBV19 and TRBJ1-1; D perhaps matches TRBD1 (5 bases). Trimming shortened V by 5 bases and J by 1 base, and 17 bases separated the two germline ends. CDR1 is LNHDA and CDR2 is SQIVND in the germline V gene (reference sequence). The CDR3 runs to 16 residues. CDR3 sequence reads: CASSGGVGGWNTEAFF. DNA for the CDR3: TGTGCCAGTAGTGGGGGTGTGGGGGGATGGAACACTGAAGCTTTCTTT. Full variable domain (rest looked up from reference TRBV19 and TRBJ1-1): DGGITQSPKYLFRKEGQNVTLSCEQNLNHDAMYWYRQDPGQGLRLIYYSQIVNDFQKGDIAEGYSVSREKKESFPLTVTSAQKNPTAFYLCASSGGVGGWNTEAFFGQGTRLTVV.

The genes are TRBV12-3 or TRBV12-4 and TRBJ2-7; no firm D call. Deletions cut 5 bases from V and 3 bases from J, with 2 bases between. The CDR3 length is 10 residues. The CDR3 region has the DNA TGTGCCAGCAGTCTCTACGAGCAGTACTTC. Translating gives CASSLYEQYF.

A remark on this clone: Because the CDR3's place on the DNA is in doubt, the DNA is left out and the CDR3 is given as listed by TCRdb. The chain carries TRBV15 and TRBJ2-1; TRBD1 is the table's D call and was not checked against the DNA. Germline-derived CDR1 and CDR2 are LNHNV and YYDKDF (reference sequence). The CDR3 has 13 residues if both end residues are counted. The CDR3 sequence: CATSRDWGQGALF.

The chain uses TRBV28 and TRBJ1-4; the D gene is possibly TRBD1 (5 bases). The CDR3 loop spans 17 amino acids. CDR1 MDHEN and CDR2 SYDVKM come from the germline V gene. V lost 5 bases and J lost 0, with 16 bases in between. This chain's CDR3 is CASSLRQLYATNEKLFF. In nucleotides, the CDR3 is TGTGCCAGCAGTCTAAGACAGCTATATGCAACTAATGAAAAACTGTTTTTT.

The chain is built from TRBV4-1 and TRBJ2-3; the D is unclear. Trimming took off 2 bases at V and 2 bases at J, with 5 bases between the two ends. The CDR3 runs 13 residues. From germline, CDR1 is MGHRA and CDR2 YSYEKL. The CDR3 protein is CASSQTATDTQYF. The CDR3 DNA follows: TGCGCCAGCAGCCAAACTGCCACAGATACGCAGTATTTT.

The rearrangement joins TRBV28 to TRBJ2-7; 7 bases are shared with TRBD1. The CDR3 runs 17 residues. From germline, CDR1 is MDHEN and CDR2 SYDVKM. V dropped 5 bases and J dropped 2; count of bases not matched to a gene: 15. The CDR3 DNA follows: TGTGCCAGCAGTCCTCATCAGGGGGTCCGGACCACCTACGAGCAGTACTTC. Translated, it gives CASSPHQGVRTTYEQYF. The full variable domain, completed using reference TRBV28 and TRBJ2-7, is DVKVTQSSRYLVKRTGEKVFLECVQDMDHENMFWYRQDPGLGLRLIYFSYDVKMKEKGDIPEGYSVSREKKERFSLILESASTNQTSMYLCASSPHQGVRTTYEQYFGPGTRLTVT.

V and J are TRBV7-2 and TRBJ1-6; 8 bases align to TRBD1. Germline lookup yields CDR1 SGHTA and CDR2 FQGNSA. The CDR3 totals 15 residues. V was pared by 0 bases and J by 7 bases, with 2 bases of the junction left unmatched. CDR3 loop: CASSLAWTGNSPLHF. CDR3 nucleotide sequence: TGTGCCAGCAGCTTAGCGTGGACAGGGAATTCACCCCTCCACTTT.